Shown below are 11 T cell receptor beta chains from a single sample sequenced in a study of cytomegalovirus exposure and HLA in healthy donors. The PCR employed 60 Vbeta primers together with 13 Jbeta primers. The table came from immunoSEQ multiplex PCR; TCRdb's copy has only in-frame clones and leaves some out. The sample shows approximately 100,000 clones, 75% of them seen only once. The specimen was PBMCs. The origin of the receptors is a male donor in good health and CMV-seropositive.

The chain has TRBV5-6 and TRBJ2-7; possible D gene TRBD2, 5 bases. Trimming left V 4 bases short and J 2 bases short, with 10 bases between. The CDR3 is 13 residues long. The germline V gene encodes CDR1 SGHDT and CDR2 YYEEEE. CDR3 DNA: TGTGCCAGCAGCCCGAGCGGAACCTACGAGCAGTACTTC. It specifies CASSPSGTYEQYF.

This rearrangement joins TRBV6-6 to TRBJ1-1, with TRBD1 matching 7 bases. This CDR3 is built from 15 residues. Germline CDR1 and CDR2: MNHNY and SVGAGI (reference sequence). V lost 4 bases to trimming and J lost 5 bases; unmatched junction nucleotides: 10. CDR3 sequence: CASSLSRQGDTEAFF. In nucleotides, the CDR3 is TGTGCCAGCAGTTTAAGCCGACAGGGAGATACTGAAGCTTTCTTT.

The rearrangement uses TRBV2 and TRBJ1-6, with unresolved D. The V gene's germline CDR1 is SNHLY and CDR2 FYNNEI. This CDR3 comprises 13 residues. Trimming stripped 7 bases from V and 8 bases from J, with 12 bases between. The CDR3 loop is CASISERDSPLHF. CDR3 sequence (DNA): TGTGCCAGCATTTCTGAGAGAGATTCACCCCTCCACTTT. Using reference TRBV2 and TRBJ1-6 for the parts outside the CDR3, the full variable domain is EPEVTQTPSHQVTQMGQEVILRCVPISNHLYFYWYRQILGQKVEFLVSFYNNEISEKSEIFDDQFSVERPDGSNFTLKIRSTKLEDSAMYFCASISERDSPLHFGNGTRLTVT.

This sequence joins TRBV5-6 and TRBJ2-4; a possible D gene is TRBD1 (6 bases). This CDR3 is 13 amino acids long. The germline CDR1 and CDR2 sequences are SGHDT and YYEEEE. V shed 2 bases and J shed 6 bases, with 9 bases lying between them. The CDR3 spells CASSLGQRNIQYF. CDR3 nucleotide sequence: TGTGCCAGCAGCTTAGGACAGAGAAACATTCAGTACTTC.

This chain joins TRBV19 and TRBJ1-2, with 11 positions matching TRBD1. Trimming at V came to 7 bases and at J to 5 bases, leaving 9 bases not matched to a gene. Germline loops: CDR1 LNHDA, CDR2 SQIVND (reference sequence). The CDR3 consists of 15 residues. CDR3 sequence reads: CASNPGTGGRYGYTF. In nucleotides, the CDR3 is TGTGCCAGTAACCCCGGGACAGGGGGTAGGTATGGCTACACCTTC.

This clone was picked up one time. The rearrangement joins TRBV28 to TRBJ2-7, with 7 positions matching TRBD2. Germline-derived CDR1 and CDR2 are MDHEN and SYDVKM. This CDR3 is 12 amino acids long. V lost 5 bases, J lost 12 bases, and 10 bases stayed unmatched. The DNA for the CDR3 is TGTGCCAGCAGTCCCGGCCGGGGAGGGCTGTACTTC. This codes for CASSPGRGGLYF.

The chain has TRBV7-7 and TRBJ1-4; 10 bases line up with TRBD1. Germline CDR1 reads SSHAT; CDR2 reads FNYEAQ (reference sequence). The CDR3 length is 15 residues. The V and J ends lost 5 bases and 6 bases, in that order; junction bases with no gene match: 6. CDR3 sequence reads: CASSATGTGDEKLFF. The CDR3 DNA reads TGTGCCAGCAGCGCGACCGGGACAGGGGATGAAAAACTGTTTTTT.

V is TRBV10-3 and J is TRBJ2-3, with TRBD1 matching 9 bases. The germline V gene has CDR1 ENHRY and CDR2 SYGVKD. J was trimmed by 2 bases and V by 4 bases; bases with no gene match: 7. CDR3 length: 16 residues. CDR3 loop: CAISARGTGLTDTQYF. CDR3 nucleotides: TGTGCCATCAGTGCCCGCGGGACAGGGCTCACAGATACGCAGTATTTT.

The gene calls are TRBV6-6 and TRBJ1-2; 10 nucleotides line up with TRBD1. Germline CDR1 MNHNY, CDR2 SVGAGI (reference sequence). With V trimmed by 7 bases and J by 6 bases, 14 bases remained unmatched. The CDR3 runs to 16 residues. The CDR3 sequence is CASTYANRGQGNGYTF. CDR3 in DNA: TGTGCCAGCACCTACGCTAATAGGGGACAGGGGAATGGCTACACCTTC.

V is TRBV21-1 and J is TRBJ1-4; TRBD1 is taken as the D call from the table, unchecked against the DNA. TRBV21-1 is a known pseudogene. This CDR3 region has 14 residues. CDR3 residues: CASSNEGHDEKLFF. The DNA for the CDR3 is TGTGCCAGCAGCAACGAGGGACACGATGAAAAACTGTTTTTT.

This clone appeared once. This chain uses TRBV18 with TRBJ1-1, with 8 nucleotides matching TRBD1. CDR3 size: 14 residues. Germline V gene lookup returns CDR1 KGHSH and CDR2 LQKENI. J lost 11 bases, V lost 0 bases, and 8 bases had no gene match. The CDR3 DNA reads as TGTGCCAGCTCACCACCCGACAGGGGCCAGAACGCTTTCTTT. The encoded protein is CASSPPDRGQNAFF.